The rows below give T cell receptor beta chains drawn from one sample of a study of metastatic and nonmetastatic thyroid tumors. MiXCR re-clonotyped the PCR reads for TCRdb. The repertoire has tens of thousands of clones, under 15% of them found once; the top ten carry about 3.6%. The source material was blood. Receptor source: a female donor with papillary thyroid cancer or a benign thyroid nodule (not recorded which). Some clones in this sample may be carry-over from other donors' samples. Both conserved end residues are part of each CDR3. D genes are given only for firm matches. Expanded clones are given a class, and other clones once, few, many or no size at all.

TRBJ2-7 NA TRBV7-2 TRBD1 CASSYRTGGVYEQYF TGTGCCAGCAGCTATCGGACAGGGGGAGTGTACGAGCAGTACTTC
TRBJ1-2 NA TRBV5-1 NA CASSLAEASGYTF TGCGCCAGCAGCTTGGCCGAAGCGTCCGGCTACACCTTC
TRBJ2-2 many TRBV6-1 NA CASRPTNTGELFF TGTGCCAGCAGACCTACGAACACCGGGGAGCTGTTTTTT
TRBJ2-7 NA TRBV11-2 NA CASSRTPGTSYEQYF TGTGCCAGCAGCAGGACGCCAGGGACATCCTACGAGCAGTACTTC
TRBJ1-1 many TRBV27 NA CASSSWTARTEAFF TGTGCCAGCAGTTCATGGACAGCGAGAACTGAAGCTTTCTTT
TRBJ1-6 many TRBV5-1 TRBD1 CASSSQDRAGGSPLHF TGCGCCAGCAGCTCACAAGACAGGGCGGGCGGTTCACCCCTCCACTTT
TRBJ1-5 many TRBV20-1 TRBD1 CSASLGTGHNQPQHF TGCAGTGCTAGTTTGGGGACAGGCCACAATCAGCCCCAGCATTTT
TRBJ1-2 many TRBV19 NA CASSPPDSRGYTF TGTGCCAGTAGTCCGCCGGACAGTCGAGGCTACACCTTC
TRBJ1-1 few TRBV5-4 NA CASSSSNRNTEAFF TGTGCCAGCAGCTCGAGTAACAGGAACACTGAAGCTTTCTTT
TRBJ2-5 many TRBV20-1 TRBD1 CSTEGGTGRHQETQYF TGCAGTACCGAGGGGGGGACAGGGAGACATCAAGAGACCCAGTACTTC
TRBJ2-7 many TRBV4-1 TRBD2 CASSQDISGGGREEYEQYF TGCGCCAGCAGCCAAGATATTAGTGGGGGAGGGAGGGAGGAATACGAGCAGTACTTC
TRBJ1-3 many TRBV4-1 NA CASSQLSGGTGNTIYF TGCGCCAGCAGCCAACTATCTGGGGGGACTGGAAACACCATATATTTT
TRBJ2-7 many TRBV2 NA CASSGSGISYEQYF TGTGCCAGCAGTGGGTCAGGAATTTCCTACGAGCAGTACTTC
TRBJ2-2 many TRBV6-2/TRBV6-3 TRBD2 CASSYGSGVITGELFF TGTGCCAGCAGTTACGGGAGCGGGGTAATCACCGGGGAGCTGTTTTTT
TRBJ1-2 NA TRBV4-2 NA CASSQESVQAWAYTF TGTGCCAGCAGCCAAGAATCGGTACAGGCCTGGGCCTACACCTTC
TRBJ2-5 NA TRBV9 NA CASSVAPTAAQGEETQYF TGTGCCAGCAGCGTAGCCCCTACCGCAGCACAGGGAGAAGAGACCCAGTACTTC
TRBJ2-7 NA TRBV9 NA CAIPDQYASYEQYF TGTGCAATCCCAGACCAGTACGCCTCCTACGAGCAGTACTTC
TRBJ2-3 many TRBV27 NA CASSLLSRGDTQYF TGTGCCAGCAGTTTATTATCGCGGGGAGATACGCAGTATTTT
TRBJ1-5 many TRBV2 NA CASSVGSGQPQHF TGTGCCAGCAGTGTGGGTTCGGGACAGCCCCAGCATTTT
TRBJ2-7 many TRBV20-1 NA CSARATYEQYF TGCAGTGCTAGGGCTACCTACGAGCAGTACTTC
TRBJ2-5 few TRBV20-1 TRBD1 CSADTGTGSGETQYF TGCAGTGCGGATACCGGGACAGGGTCAGGGGAGACCCAGTACTTC
TRBJ2-2 NA TRBV4-1 NA CASSQDRDSANTGELFF TGCGCCAGCAGCCAAGATCGGGATAGCGCGAACACCGGGGAGCTGTTTTTT
TRBJ1-6 many TRBV28 NA CASSYGASPLHF TGTGCCAGCAGTTACGGGGCTTCACCCCTCCACTTT
TRBJ1-2 many TRBV6-5 NA CASSYSGGSPTNYGYTF TGTGCCAGCAGTTACTCCGGCGGGTCACCTACTAACTATGGCTACACCTTC
TRBJ2-3 many TRBV5-4 TRBD2 CASSLLAGLSTDTQYF TGTGCCAGCAGCTTGCTAGCGGGGTTGAGCACAGATACGCAGTATTTT
TRBJ1-2 few TRBV12-5 NA CASGLRRASGAWGYTF TGTGCTAGTGGTTTACGCCGTGCCTCCGGGGCTTGGGGCTACACCTTC
TRBJ2-2 few TRBV24-1 NA CAIQGGVTGDLFF TGTGCCATTCAAGGGGGTGTCACCGGGGATCTGTTTTTT
TRBJ2-5 many TRBV29-1 NA CSVVGEGETQYF TGCAGCGTTGTTGGTGAGGGAGAGACCCAGTACTTC
TRBJ2-5 few TRBV2 TRBD1 CASSGIRGPKETQYF TGTGCCAGCAGTGGGATCAGGGGGCCGAAAGAGACCCAGTACTTC
TRBJ2-5 many TRBV30 NA CAWSGQETQYF TGTGCCTGGAGTGGACAAGAGACCCAGTACTTC
TRBJ1-5 NA TRBV12-3/TRBV12-4 TRBD1 CASKQGGNQPQHF TGTGCCAGCAAACAGGGGGGCAATCAGCCCCAGCATTTT
TRBJ1-3 NA TRBV5-1 NA CASSVSVGEAGNTIYF TGCGCCAGCAGCGTATCGGTGGGGGAGGCTGGAAACACCATATATTTT
TRBJ2-2 NA TRBV4-1 TRBD2 CASSPKALAGVRGTGELFF TGCGCCAGCAGCCCCAAGGCACTAGCGGGGGTGCGGGGCACCGGGGAGCTGTTTTTT
TRBJ2-2 many TRBV9 NA CASSVSPGVSTGELFF TGTGCCAGCAGCGTCTCTCCTGGGGTCTCCACCGGGGAGCTGTTTTTT
TRBJ1-1 few TRBV2 TRBD1 CASRGDRVGTESFF TGTGCCAGCAGGGGAGACAGGGTTGGTACTGAATCTTTCTTT